The 18 T cell receptor beta chains below all came from one sample that was sequenced in a study of T cells in Graves' hyperthyroidism and ophthalmopathy. What was amplified from RNA transcripts were TCR beta CDR3 regions. First-round RT-PCR with HTBI primers amplified the TCR CDR3 region. TCRdb re-called the multiplex PCR reads through MiXCR, storing one row per CDR3 protein. The table has a few hundred thousand distinct CDR3 sequences, roughly 15% seen once; the top ten hold around 5.3%. Sample: blood. The origin of the receptors is a woman under 30 with Graves' hyperthyroidism.

The chain couples TRBV7-9 to TRBJ1-1; 10 bases agree with TRBD1. The CDR3 has 15 amino acids. Germline trimming cut 5 bases from V and 6 bases from J; bases unmatched to any gene: 9. CDR1 and CDR2 from the germline V gene are SEHNR and FQNEAQ (reference sequence). The CDR3 DNA reads as TGTGCCAGCAGCACTCCGGGACAGGGGAAAGCTGAAGCTTTCTTT. It is translated as CASSTPGQGKAEAFF.

The V gene is TRBV6-2 or TRBV6-3, the J gene TRBJ2-5; 12 nucleotides agree with TRBD1. J was trimmed by 4 bases and V by 6 bases; bases with no gene match: 9. From germline, CDR1 is MNHEY and CDR2 SVGEGT. The CDR3 consists of 16 residues. DNA of the CDR3: TGTGCCAGCAGCGTAGGGACAGGGGGCGAAGGAGAGACCCAGTACTTC. Translating gives CASSVGTGGEGETQYF.

This clonotype was detected once. The V call is TRBV2, the J call TRBJ2-3; 9 nucleotides agree with TRBD2. This CDR3 spans 16 amino acids. From germline, CDR1 is SNHLY and CDR2 FYNNEI. The J segment lost 0 bases and the V segment lost 2 bases, leaving 3 bases of the junction unmatched. The CDR3 DNA follows: TGTGCCAGCAGTGAAAGCGGGAGGTTTAGCACAGATACGCAGTATTTT. It encodes CASSESGRFSTDTQYF.

The chain joins TRBV4-1 to TRBJ1-1; 8 bases map to TRBD1. Trimming at V came to 2 bases and at J to 5 bases, leaving 10 bases not matched to a gene. The germline gives CDR1 MGHRA, CDR2 YSYEKL. The CDR3 spans 16 residues. CDR3 DNA: TGCGCCAGCAGCCAAAGCGGCCAGGGGGCGCGGACTGAAGCTTTCTTT. This gives the protein CASSQSGQGARTEAFF.

In its sample, this clonotype was seen many times. The genes are TRBV7-9 and TRBJ2-3; D is unclear. This CDR3 comprises 13 residues. Trimming left V 2 bases short and J 3 bases short, with 6 bases between. Germline V lookup: CDR1 SEHNR, CDR2 FQNEAQ (reference sequence). CDR3 region: CASSLILTDTQYF. CDR3 DNA: TGTGCCAGCAGCTTAATTTTGACAGATACGCAGTATTTT.

This sequence joins TRBV30 and TRBJ1-5; weak D call: TRBD1 (6 bases). Trimming took off 2 bases at V and 6 bases at J, with 11 bases between the two ends. Germline CDR1 and CDR2: GTSNPN and SVGIG (reference sequence). This CDR3 has 13 amino acids. The CDR3 spells CAWSRGGLQPQHF. The CDR3 nucleotides are TGTGCCTGGAGTAGGGGGGGACTTCAGCCCCAGCATTTT.

This clonotype was recorded a few times. The rearrangement uses TRBV2 and TRBJ2-3; 11 bases are a match to TRBD2. This CDR3 region has 16 residues. V lost 5 bases and J lost 0; bases outside the gene matches: 4. Germline V gives CDR1 SNHLY, CDR2 FYNNEI. The chain's CDR3 is CASSHRTSGSTDTQYF. As DNA, the CDR3 is TGTGCCAGCAGTCACCGGACTAGCGGGAGCACAGATACGCAGTATTTT.

This clonotype was seen a handful of times. The chain has TRBV25-1 and TRBJ1-6, with 9 bases aligning to TRBD1. This CDR3 contains 15 residues. The germline gives CDR1 MGHDK, CDR2 SYGVNS. V lost 2 bases, J lost 13 bases, and 9 bases stayed unmatched. CDR3 in DNA: TGTGCCAGCAGTGAACTCACAGGGGGCTTATTGCCCCTCCACTTT. This codes for CASSELTGGLLPLHF.

This clonotype was picked up many times. V gene TRBV2 combines with J gene TRBJ2-5, with D perhaps matching TRBD2 (5 bases). The CDR3 spans 15 residues. The V and J ends lost 3 bases and 7 bases respectively, with 18 bases between them. From germline, CDR1 is SNHLY and CDR2 FYNNEI. The DNA for the CDR3 is TGTGCCAGCAGTGAGGCAGCCTTACCCGGAGGGACCCAGTACTTC. Translating gives CASSEAALPGGTQYF.

This clonotype was recorded many times. The chain couples TRBV6-1 to TRBJ1-2, with a weak D call TRBD1 (6 bases). Germline V CDR1 and CDR2: MNHNS, SASEGT. The CDR3 totals 13 residues. Trimming took off 3 bases at V and 4 bases at J, with 9 bases between the two ends. The CDR3 bases are TGTGCCAGCAGTGACGGGACACCCTATGGCTACACCTTC. This encodes CASSDGTPYGYTF.

The J gene is TRBJ1-4, the V gene TRBV28, with TRBD1 as a possible D gene (6 bases). Trimming cost V 7 bases and J 4 bases, with 13 bases left between them. This CDR3 has 14 amino acids. Per germline, CDR1 MDHEN and CDR2 SYDVKM. The CDR3 DNA reads as TGTGCCAGCACCGACAGGACGGGTAATGAAAAACTGTTTTTT. It yields the protein CASTDRTGNEKLFF. The whole variable domain, filled in from reference TRBV28 and TRBJ1-4, reads DVKVTQSSRYLVKRTGEKVFLECVQDMDHENMFWYRQDPGLGLRLIYFSYDVKMKEKGDIPEGYSVSREKKERFSLILESASTNQTSMYLCASTDRTGNEKLFFGSGTQLSVL.

This clonotype was observed a handful of times. The gene calls are TRBV11-2 and TRBJ1-1, with D hard to call. Germline V gene sequence: CDR1 SGHAT, CDR2 FQNNGV. The V end lost 5 bases, the J end lost 7 bases, and 8 bases lay between the germline ends. The CDR3 runs 11 residues. The CDR3 DNA sequence: TGTGCCAGCAGCCCTAAAGGTGAAGCTTTCTTT. Translation gives CASSPKGEAFF. The entire variable domain, with the rest obtained from reference TRBV11-2 and TRBJ1-1, is as follows: EAGVAQSPRYKIIEKRQSVAFWCNPISGHATLYWYQQILGQGPKLLIQFQNNGVVDDSQLPKDRFSAERLKGVDSTLKIQPAKLEDSAVYLCASSPKGEAFFGQGTRLTVV.

This clonotype was observed many times. The chain employs TRBV5-1 and TRBJ2-1; tentatively, D is TRBD2 (6 bases). Trimming cost V 0 bases and J 0 bases, with 10 bases left between them. This CDR3 contains 16 residues. Germline CDR1 is SGHRS and CDR2 is YFSETQ. Here the CDR3 reads CASSLVGRSSYNEQFF. As DNA, the CDR3 is TGCGCCAGCAGCTTGGTAGGGAGGAGCTCCTACAATGAGCAGTTCTTC.

This clonotype was counted at least ten times. The V and J genes are TRBV20-1 and TRBJ2-1; D is undetermined. The germline V gene has CDR1 DFQATT and CDR2 SNEGSKA (reference sequence). The germline V and J ends were trimmed by 2 bases and 9 bases, with 17 bases remaining between them. The CDR3 loop spans 14 amino acids. CDR3 loop: CSARLYESGVEQFF. In DNA form, the CDR3 reads TGCAGTGCTAGACTTTATGAGAGTGGAGTTGAGCAGTTCTTC.

As regards this clonotype: The junction and the germline gene differ at one end; a read error may be behind it. The chain links TRBV28 to TRBJ1-2; a possible D gene is TRBD1 (6 bases). This CDR3 has 13 residues. The germline V gene has CDR1 MDHEN and CDR2 SYDVKM. The CDR3 bases are TGTGCCAGCGGTTTGACAGGTGTTAACGGCTACACCTTC. It specifies CASGLTGVNGYTF.

This clonotype came up many times. This chain links TRBV10-3 with TRBJ2-2; D remains ambiguous. CDR3 length: 13 residues. V was clipped by 5 bases and J by 2 bases, with 6 bases between them. Germline V lookup: CDR1 ENHRY, CDR2 SYGVKD. DNA for the CDR3: TGTGCCATCAGTCCAGGCAACACCGGGGAGCTGTTTTTT. Protein product: CAISPGNTGELFF.

Worth noting for this clonotype: A much larger clone is a single base away; this may be a read error. The gene calls are TRBV20-1 and TRBJ1-3; D is perhaps TRBD1 (5 bases). Germline V gives CDR1 DFQATT, CDR2 SNEGSKA (reference sequence). The CDR3 has 15 residues. The CDR3 DNA reads TGCAGTGCTAGAGACGACGGGACCTCTGGAGACACCATATATTTT. Protein: CSARDDGTSGDTIYF.

This clonotype has ten or more counts. The chain couples TRBV12-3 or TRBV12-4 to TRBJ1-1, with 7 bases fitting TRBD1. J was trimmed by 6 bases and V by 3 bases; bases with no gene match: 7. The CDR3 runs 14 residues. DNA of the CDR3: TGTGCCAGCAGTTTCACAGGGGTGTGGGCTGAAGCTTTCTTT. This translates into CASSFTGVWAEAFF.